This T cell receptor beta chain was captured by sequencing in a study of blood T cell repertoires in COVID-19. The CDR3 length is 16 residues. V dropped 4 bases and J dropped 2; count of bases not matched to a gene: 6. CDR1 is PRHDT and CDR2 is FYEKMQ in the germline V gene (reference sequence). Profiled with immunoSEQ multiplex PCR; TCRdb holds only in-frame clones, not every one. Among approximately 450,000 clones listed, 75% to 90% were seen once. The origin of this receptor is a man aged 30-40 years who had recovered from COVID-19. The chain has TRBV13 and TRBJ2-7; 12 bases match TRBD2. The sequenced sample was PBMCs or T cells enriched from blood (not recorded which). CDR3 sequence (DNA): TGTGCCAGCAGCTCCAGGGGACTAGCGGGTCCCTACGAGCAGTACTTC. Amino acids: CASSSRGLAGPYEQYF.